This T cell receptor beta chain was sequenced for a study of T cells in Graves' hyperthyroidism and ophthalmopathy (dated by TCRdb to 2018 to 2020). A note on the overall study: Peripheral blood was collected at initial diagnosis, before any treatment. To identify distinguishing TCR V-J signatures, a discovery cohort of 90 to 100 patients was used, comprising approximately 40 with Graves' ophthalmopathy and roughly 60 with stable Graves' hyperthyroidism. Whether ophthalmopathy could be predicted prospectively was tested in an independent validation cohort made up of under 20 hyperthyroidism patients plus 17 patients who later progressed to ophthalmopathy. For training and testing, the 110 or so patients in the discovery cohort were randomly divided in a 7:3 ratio. In about 6 Graves' hyperthyroidism patients, the study also compared T-cell repertoires from thyroid tissue with T-cell repertoires from blood. Following sampling, methimazole starting at 30 mg daily was given to hyperthyroidism patients, and high-dose intravenous methylprednisolone was given to ophthalmopathy patients. The paper reports TCR Vbeta CDR3 sequencing of approximately 140 peripheral blood samples: some 41 ophthalmopathy, fewer than 80 hyperthyroidism and around 17 progressor patients.

Here is what the overall study found, with its caveats: Sample size was not statistically predetermined, and blinding of investigators to group allocation was not performed. Blood samples also contained most of the expanded thyroid clonotypes (frequency above 0.001), which suggests that blood repertoires may reflect thyroid immune responses. In validation, progression to ophthalmopathy was predicted by the model with nearly 71% sensitivity and roughly 76% specificity, a median of approximately 6.5 months before onset. Ophthalmopathy was separated from stable hyperthyroidism by a 13 V-J signature model, with approximately 86% sensitivity and 81% to 82% specificity obtained in cross-validation and 80%/75% obtained in testing.

Stable Graves' hyperthyroidism was defined as no progression to ophthalmopathy during 18 months of follow-up. Hyperthyroidism patients were newly diagnosed, had a disease duration of under 2 months, and were aged 18 to 65 years. Exclusion was applied to patients with uncontrolled infections, other autoimmune diseases, pregnancy or lactation. Diagnoses were established on the basis of clinical symptoms, serum thyroxine and TRAb, thyroid ultrasound, and orbital computed tomography. PBMCs were isolated from 8 to 10 ml of fresh peripheral blood by Ficoll-Paque density gradient centrifugation. Total RNA was extracted using Trizol reagent, and RNA quality was assessed on an Agilent 2100 Bioanalyzer. The TCR beta CDR3 regions were amplified from RNA transcripts. For the first round of RT-PCR on the TCR CDR3, the HTBI primer set was used together with the Qiagen OneStep RT-PCR kit. Libraries were constructed in a second round of multiplex PCR, after which size selection and purification were carried out. Sequencing of the libraries was done on an Illumina HiSeq2000 using paired-end 100 bp reads. In the original analysis: SOAPnuke was used to process the raw data, throwing out any read that contained adapters or uncalled bases, had a mean Phred below 15, or lacked an exact constant-primer or identifier match. COPE v1.2.5 was used to merge the high-quality paired reads, and each unique nucleotide sequence was defined as a clonotype. MiTCR v1.1 was used to align clonotypes to the IMGT TRBV, TRBD and TRBJ reference segments. The analysis included only V-J combinations with a frequency above 0.0001, which together covered around 99% of the repertoires. The TCS score was defined as F50 (clonal expansion) divided by E x V (chaos), with BLOSUM62-based TCRdist calculated between CDR3 peptides within each V-J. Welch's t-statistics and random forest reduced several hundred V-J features to 13, which were used in a naive Bayes classifier (R e1071). The raw public reads went through TCRdb reprocessing: fastp at Q25, MiXCR clone calling, in-frame beta chains kept. Rows matching on CDR3 protein sequence are summarized as one entry with the most common DNA and genes. TCRdb assigned the V and J calls; the authors' analysis was not used. The sample table lists 250,000 to 300,000 distinct CDR3 sequences, roughly an eighth of them with a count of one. The biggest ten clones account for roughly 7.9% of the sample.

This clonotype was found many times. The specificity of this receptor is unknown. No base-level quality is on record; no much larger clone is a single base apart. Taken from cysteine to phenylalanine, the CDR3 has 14 residues. Just CDR3 DNA is preserved here, 42 bases in frame from base 1. The V end loses 4 bases and the J end loses 7 bases, and a stretch of 17 bases separates them. Input material: blood. Recombination linked TRBV12-3 or TRBV12-4 to TRBJ2-7, with no D gene named confidently. The sequence was obtained from a middle-aged woman with Graves' hyperthyroidism. The CDR3 is CASSWGLGPREQYF. The DNA sequence is as follows: TGTGCCAGCAGTTGGGGTCTTGGGCCACGGGAGCAGTACTTC.